What follows describes a single T cell receptor beta chain. It has no known antigen specificity. No quality values exist for individual bases; no much larger clone is one base distant. CD8 naive samples were CD45RO-negative cells positively selected for CCR7, giving a CD45RA+CCR7+ population that excluded TemRA cells. The donors were healthy, HIV-negative adults with no recently reported acute infections or vaccinations. All donors were Caucasian adults living in Nashville, Tennessee, USA. Blood was collected by leukapheresis, and PBMCs were isolated by Ficoll-Histopaque density gradient centrifugation and then cryopreserved in liquid nitrogen vapor phase. Analytical flow cytometry was used to check the purity and quantity of each magnetically sorted T cell population. From each sorted fraction, genomic DNA was isolated and quantified by UV absorbance on a Nanodrop 2000c. Using the deep immunoSEQ assay, multiplex PCR amplified TCR CDR3 regions from genomic DNA. Extracted genomic DNA from each cell subset was spread evenly across all wells of several immunoSEQ 96-well plates, with each plate serving as a replicate. For sorted subsets, 200 ng of genomic DNA, equivalent to 30,000 or so T cell genomes, went into each replicate PCR. Purified libraries were measured with a Qubit 3.0 fluorometer, size-checked on a Bioanalyzer 2100, and measured again with the KAPA Library Quantification kit. Each immunoSEQ 96-well plate was sequenced on its own single-read 150-cycle Illumina NextSeq 550 flow cell. As for how the authors treated the data: The immunoSEQ output contained only junctional sequences without quality scores, so filtering could not match that applied to full-length reads. Sequences were annotated with PyIR, a Python wrapper for IgBLAST v1.9, and V/J genes and CDR3 were assigned using IMGT germline references. Reads were filtered out if the reads had weak V/J assignments (E-value above 1e-6), no CDR3, stop codons, out-of-frame junctions, or ambiguous translated residues. A V3J clonotype was defined by an identical inferred V gene, J gene, and CDR3 amino acid sequence. The percentage overlap between two repertoires was calculated by dividing the number of shared unique clonotypes by the size of the smaller repertoire. Richness of each repertoire was evaluated using RTK rarefaction, the Chao1 estimator, and Recon v2.1 estimates of unobserved clonotypes. For all TCRbeta clonotypes obtained by the gDNA method from several donors, generation probabilities were computed with OLGA. Drawn from immuneACCESS, this table holds only the in-frame rearrangements with V and J called that TCRdb kept. Clones are partly lost; checked studies trace under half to an unresolved V gene and leave the rest unexplained. V, J and clone size are taken as reported in that table, and D and trimming were inferred from the DNA itself. The sample table shows approximately 1.9 million clones, and about 94% are seen once. The ten largest make up more than 1.5% of the sample.

This specimen comes from a study of shared clonotypes between healthy human individuals (TCRdb year 2020). For the wider study: The cohort comprised a couple of women and a few men aged 18 to 49 years. For each donor, three plates each were used for CD4 naive and CD4 memory, two plates were used for CD8 naive, and one plate was used for CD8 memory. To estimate repertoire size and how much clonotype sharing occurs between individuals, the study deeply sequenced the blood TCR repertoires of roughly 5 healthy adults. To increase sequencing depth and limit assay-specific biases, different laboratories used diverse techniques to prepare libraries and sequence TCR repertoires. Each donor's leukapheresis produced roughly between roughly 0.94 and 9.5 billion PBMCs.

At the junction V is shortened by 1 base and J by 0 bases; bases outside the gene matches: 8. From a lookup of the germline V gene (reference sequence), CDR1 and CDR2 are SEHNR and FQNEAQ. CDR3 length: 18 amino acids, cysteine to phenylalanine. Only the CDR3 DNA is retained, 54 bases long and in frame from the first base. Here is what the overall study found, with its caveats: Higher generation probabilities were observed for clonotypes shared by all four sorted-subset donors than for non-shared clonotypes. About 5% of naive CD4, roughly 3.5% of naive CD8, roughly 2.5% of memory CD4, and 0.35% to 0.5% of memory CD8 clonotypes were shared across several donors. Incomplete sequencing was indicated by rarefaction of sorted-subset datasets, despite the large sequencing depth. The genetic and exposure-history diversity represented was limited by the small number of donors. Larger estimated clonotype richness was generally found for naive subsets than for memory subsets. Sampling was restricted to blood, and TCR repertoires in tissues likely differ from the TCR repertoires found in blood. Pairwise subsampling indicated that sequencing depth was expected to affect the degree of clonotype sharing among donors.

Sequences were obtained from naive CD8+ T cells from PBMCs. Taken with the paper, the label for cell subset or site translates to: CD45RA+CCR7+. The rearranged chain carries TRBV7-9 and TRBJ2-2; TRBD1 fits 7 bases in the junction. The sequence was collected from a young man in good health. Some clones in this sample may be carry-over from other donors' samples. The CDR3 reads as follows: CASSLDIRDRPNTGELFF. The DNA sequence is given as TGTGCCAGCAGCTTAGACATCCGGGACAGACCGAACACCGGGGAGCTGTTTTTT.